This TCR beta chain was obtained from a study of blood T cells in healthy people across ages. Germline V gene sequence: CDR1 DFQATT, CDR2 SNEGSKA (reference sequence). This CDR3 has 13 amino acids. Deletions cut 0 bases from V and 2 bases from J, with 6 bases between. There are a few counts of this clonotype. No antigen is known for it. Overall study results and limits: The study regarded diversity estimates from one million T cells as underestimates.

The authors ran a second PCR of about 7 to 11 cycles using a sample-barcoded 5' primer and a J-beta primer mix. TCRdb analysed the 5' RACE reads with MiXCR anew, one entry per CDR3 protein. Here the sample spans fewer than 800,000 distinct CDR3 sequences, approximately 29% being singletons. This receptor was identified in a woman older than 75 in good health. Sample: blood. The rearrangement links TRBV20-1 to TRBJ2-3; tentatively, D is TRBD2 (5 bases). CDR3 sequence reads: CSAREDFTDTQYF. In DNA form, the CDR3 reads TGCAGTGCTAGAGAGGACTTCACAGATACGCAGTATTTT.